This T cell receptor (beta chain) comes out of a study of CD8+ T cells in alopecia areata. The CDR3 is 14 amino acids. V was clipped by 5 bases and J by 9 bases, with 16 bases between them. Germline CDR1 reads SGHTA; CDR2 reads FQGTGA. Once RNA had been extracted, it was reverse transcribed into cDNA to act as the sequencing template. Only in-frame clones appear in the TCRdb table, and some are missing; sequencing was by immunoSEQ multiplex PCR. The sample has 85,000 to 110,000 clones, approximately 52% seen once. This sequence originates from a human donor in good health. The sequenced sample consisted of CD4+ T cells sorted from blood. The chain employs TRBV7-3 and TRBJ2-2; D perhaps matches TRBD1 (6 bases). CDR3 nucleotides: TGTGCCAGCAGCCCTACATACCAGGGGAGGGAGCTGTTTTTT. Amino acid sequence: CASSPTYQGRELFF.